The 30 T cell receptor beta chains in this list originate from one sample, sequenced in a study of cytomegalovirus exposure and HLA in healthy donors. Vbeta (60) and Jbeta (13) primers were used in the PCR. Only in-frame clones appear in the TCRdb table, and some are missing; sequencing was by immunoSEQ multiplex PCR. The sample lists around 67,000 clones; 55% to 80% were seen once. The sequenced sample was PBMCs. The receptors originated from a woman aged 45-65 years in good health and CMV-seronegative.

The rearrangement links TRBV28 to TRBJ1-1, with D perhaps TRBD1 (6 bases). Germline-derived CDR1 and CDR2 are MDHEN and SYDVKM. Trimming took off 6 bases at V and 0 bases at J, with 20 bases between the two ends. The CDR3 is 17 residues long. This CDR3 is CASSLSVFRDMNTEAFF. The CDR3 nucleotides are TGTGCCAGCAGCCTATCCGTCTTCCGGGACATGAACACTGAAGCTTTCTTT.

V is TRBV9 and J is TRBJ2-1, with 9 bases aligning to TRBD1. The CDR3 consists of 15 residues. Unmatched junction bases numbered 7, after V lost 2 bases and J lost 7 bases. Per the germline V gene, CDR1 is SGDLS and CDR2 is YYNGEE. CDR3 DNA: TGTGCCAGCAGCGTGCGGACAGGGGTGGGGAATGAGCAGTTCTTC. Translation gives CASSVRTGVGNEQFF.

The chain recombines TRBV7-8 with TRBJ2-5; tentatively, D is TRBD2 (6 bases). This CDR3 region has 15 residues. V lost 5 bases and J 8 bases, leaving 21 bases between the germline ends. The germline V gene has CDR1 SGHVS and CDR2 FQNEAQ. CDR3: CASSNGTRGRETQYF. The CDR3, as DNA: TGTGCCAGCAGCAACGGGACTCGAGGTCGTGAAACCCAGTACTTC.

This clone was counted only a few times. V is TRBV15 and J is TRBJ1-4, with D unclear. V gave up 4 bases and J gave up 14 bases, with 14 bases separating them. This CDR3 has 12 amino acids. Germline V gene data show CDR1 as LNHNV and CDR2 as YYDKDF (reference sequence). The CDR3 sequence is CATSTLRDILFF. CDR3 nucleotides: TGTGCCACCAGCACCCTCCGGGATATTCTGTTTTTT.

The CDR3 region has the DNA TGTGCCAGCAGCTTAGCTGGCGGGGCTGGGGCCAACGTCCTGACTTTC. Translated: CASSLAGGAGANVLTF. The chain employs TRBV7-2 and TRBJ2-6, with D perhaps TRBD2 (6 bases). This CDR3 is 16 amino acids long. V was cut by 0 bases and J by 2 bases, with 8 bases left in between. CDR1 and CDR2 from the germline V gene are SGHTA and FQGNSA.

This clone has ten or more counts. The chain is built from TRBV4-3 and TRBJ2-5; 12 bases line up with TRBD2. The CDR3 totals 15 residues. Germline CDR1 reads LGHNA; CDR2 reads YSLEER. The trim removed 0 bases at V and 8 bases at J, leaving 4 bases unmatched. The CDR3 sequence is CASSQEMGLAGTQYF. In DNA, the CDR3 is TGCGCCAGCAGCCAAGAAATGGGACTAGCGGGCACCCAGTACTTC.

This chain's CDR3 is CASSHPTGFGYTF. DNA for the CDR3: TGTGCCAGCAGCCACCCGACAGGGTTTGGCTACACCTTC. The chain couples TRBV7-9 to TRBJ1-2; 7 bases fit TRBD1. V lost 5 bases and J lost 7; bases outside the gene matches: 7. Germline lookup yields CDR1 SEHNR and CDR2 FQNEAQ (reference sequence). CDR3 length: 13 residues. The full variable domain, with the rest looked up from reference TRBV7-9 and TRBJ1-2, is DTGVSQNPRHKITKRGQNVTFRCDPISEHNRLYWYRQTLGQGPEFLTYFQNEAQLEKSRLLSDRFSAERPKGSFSTLEIQRTEQGDSAMYLCASSHPTGFGYTFGSGTRLTVV.

The chain recombines TRBV7-3 with TRBJ1-1; D remains unclear. Germline CDR1 reads SGHTA; CDR2 reads FQGTGA. V shed 5 bases and J shed 3 bases, with 16 bases lying between them. The CDR3 contains 15 residues. The CDR3 reads CASSPSGPRDTEAFF. CDR3 nucleotides: TGTGCCAGCAGCCCCTCCGGTCCTCGGGACACTGAAGCTTTCTTT.

Concerning this clone itself: Given a much more abundant clone one base away, this may be a read error. CDR3 protein: CAWAGTGLGQYF. CDR3 nucleotides: TGTGCCTGGGCAGGGACAGGGCTCGGGCAGTACTTC. The rearrangement links TRBV30 to TRBJ2-5; TRBD1 matches at 9 bases. Germline V lookup: CDR1 GTSNPN, CDR2 SVGIG (reference sequence). The junction had 9 bases not matched to a gene; V was cut back by 5 bases and J by 11 bases. CDR3 length equals 12 residues.

This clone was detected only once. The J gene is TRBJ2-7, the V gene TRBV4-1; TRBD2 might be the D (5 bases). This CDR3 is built from 13 residues. Germline V gives CDR1 MGHRA, CDR2 YSYEKL. V lost 4 bases and J 4 bases, leaving 11 bases between the germline ends. The CDR3 reads CASSLTPGYEQYF. The CDR3 DNA sequence: TGCGCCAGCAGCCTTACTCCGGGATACGAGCAGTACTTC.

J is TRBJ2-1 and V is TRBV19; TRBD2 matches 14 bases. V lost 0 bases to trimming and J lost 4 bases; unmatched junction nucleotides: 5. Per the germline V gene, CDR1 is LNHDA and CDR2 is SQIVND (reference sequence). The CDR3 loop spans 18 amino acids. CDR3 sequence (DNA): TGTGCCAGTAGTATAGAGGGGGGACTAGCGGGAGTGTACAATGAGCAGTTCTTC. It specifies CASSIEGGLAGVYNEQFF.

The chain employs TRBV25-1 and TRBJ2-5; D might be TRBD2 (5 bases). CDR1 is MGHDK, CDR2 SYGVNS, per germline. Between the trimmed V and J ends, which lost 2 bases and 0 bases, there was a span of 10 bases. The CDR3 has 15 amino acids. The CDR3 protein is CASSETSGDQETQYF. CDR3 in DNA: TGTGCCAGCAGTGAAACGAGCGGCGACCAAGAGACCCAGTACTTC.

This chain joins TRBV28 and TRBJ1-3, with unresolved D. The CDR3 consists of 13 residues. CDR1 and CDR2 from the germline V gene are MDHEN and SYDVKM. Trimming shortened V by 5 bases and J by 3 bases, and 8 bases separated the two germline ends. The CDR3 bases are TGTGCCAGCAGTACGGACTATGGAAACACCATATATTTT. Translated: CASSTDYGNTIYF.

The CDR3 spells CASSPGTGYSYTF. The CDR3 coding sequence is TGTGCCAGCAGTCCCGGGACAGGGTACAGTTACACCTTC. The gene calls are TRBV11-3 and TRBJ1-2; 9 positions match TRBD1. The CDR3 extends over 13 amino acids. Germline V CDR1 and CDR2: SGHNT, YENEEA. Trimming removed 6 bases from V and 11 bases from J; junction bases left unmatched: 10.

The J gene is TRBJ1-5, the V gene TRBV10-3; the match to TRBD1 covers 9 bases. CDR3 length: 16 amino acids. J lost 2 bases, V lost 5 bases, and 7 bases had no gene match. The germline V gene encodes CDR1 ENHRY and CDR2 SYGVKD. The CDR3 DNA reads as TGTGCCATCAGTACCGGACAGGGGCGGGGCAATCAGCCCCAGCATTTT. This sequence encodes CAISTGQGRGNQPQHF.

The rearrangement uses TRBV5-6 and TRBJ2-7, with D perhaps TRBD2 (6 bases). Germline lookup yields CDR1 SGHDT and CDR2 YYEEEE. With 0 bases removed from V and 6 bases from J, the gap between germline ends came to 13 bases. This CDR3 has 14 amino acids. As DNA, the CDR3 is TGTGCCAGCAGCTTGGCCAATGCGGGAAGCGAGCAGTACTTC. Translating gives CASSLANAGSEQYF.

This clone turned up a few times. This chain links TRBV7-9 with TRBJ2-7; 7 positions match TRBD2. This CDR3 contains 14 residues. The V and J ends lost 5 bases and 3 bases, in that order; junction bases with no gene match: 7. Germline V gives CDR1 SEHNR, CDR2 FQNEAQ (reference sequence). CDR3 DNA sequence: TGTGCCAGCAGCAGACTAGCCGGTATCTACGAGCAGTACTTC. Its protein is CASSRLAGIYEQYF.

The V gene is TRBV2, the J gene TRBJ1-1; D not certain. The ends were cut back, 4 bases at V and 7 bases at J, with 10 bases in the middle. The CDR3 has 12 residues. The germline CDR1 and CDR2 sequences are SNHLY and FYNNEI. The CDR3 nucleotides read TGTGCCAGCAGTGGGGCCGGACTTGAAGCTTTCTTT. Its translation: CASSGAGLEAFF.

This clone has just a few counts. The chain is built from TRBV5-4 and TRBJ2-7; 9 positions agree with TRBD1. The CDR3 loop spans 15 amino acids. Germline V gene lookup returns CDR1 SGHNT and CDR2 YYREEE (reference sequence). The J segment lost 4 bases and the V segment lost 0 bases, leaving 5 bases of the junction unmatched. CDR3 nucleotides: TGTGCCAGCAGCTTGGGTGGGACAGGGAGATACGAGCAGTACTTC. It is translated as CASSLGGTGRYEQYF.

V is TRBV9 and J is TRBJ1-6; weak D call: TRBD1 (6 bases). Trimming cost V 0 bases and J 9 bases, with 10 bases left between them. Germline CDR1 and CDR2: SGDLS and YYNGEE. There are 14 residues in the CDR3. CDR3 nucleotide sequence: TGTGCCAGCAGCGTAGCAGGGGTTGGTTCACCCCTCCACTTT. As protein: CASSVAGVGSPLHF.

V usage is TRBV11-1 and J usage is TRBJ2-4; 14 nucleotides align to TRBD2. Germline CDR1 SGHAT, CDR2 FQDESV (reference sequence). The J segment lost 1 base and the V segment lost 2 bases, leaving 7 bases of the junction unmatched. This CDR3 region has 19 residues. The CDR3 DNA reads as TGTGCCAGCAGCTTAAGCGGGACTAGCGGGAGTTCGGCCAAAAACATTCAGTACTTC. Its protein product is CASSLSGTSGSSAKNIQYF. Full variable domain (missing parts from reference TRBV11-1 and TRBJ2-4): EAEVAQSPRYKITEKSQAVAFWCDPISGHATLYWYRQILGQGPELLVQFQDESVVDDSQLPKDRFSAERLKGVDSTLKIQPAELGDSAMYLCASSLSGTSGSSAKNIQYFGAGTRLSVL.

This sequence joins TRBV28 and TRBJ1-2; D is perhaps TRBD1 (6 bases). Germline CDR1 and CDR2: MDHEN and SYDVKM. Between the trimmed V and J ends, which lost 3 bases and 4 bases, there was a span of 9 bases. The CDR3 loop spans 13 amino acids. The CDR3 sequence is CASSFWGRYGYTF. The CDR3, as DNA: TGTGCCAGCAGTTTTTGGGGGCGCTATGGCTACACCTTC.

The chain uses TRBV28 and TRBJ1-5; no clear D. Germline CDR1 is MDHEN and CDR2 is SYDVKM. The CDR3 has 15 amino acids. V was shortened by 4 bases and J by 0 bases, with 10 bases between the two germline ends. CDR3 residues: CASSSAVHSNQPQHF. In DNA, the CDR3 is TGTGCCAGCAGTTCCGCGGTGCATAGCAATCAGCCCCAGCATTTT.

This sequence joins TRBV7-3 and TRBJ2-7, with TRBD2 as a possible D gene (7 bases). The CDR3 sequence is 13 residues long. The germline V gene has CDR1 SGHTA and CDR2 FQGTGA. Trimming shortened V by 5 bases and J by 6 bases, and 14 bases separated the two germline ends. The CDR3 loop is CASSNQGRGEQYF. In nucleotides, the CDR3 is TGTGCCAGCAGCAATCAGGGGAGGGGCGAGCAGTACTTC.

This clone has only a few counts. The V and J genes are TRBV6-5 and TRBJ2-1; 9 nucleotides agree with TRBD1. This CDR3 is built from 14 residues. Per germline, CDR1 MNHEY and CDR2 SVGAGI. The J segment lost 5 bases and the V segment lost 4 bases, leaving 3 bases of the junction unmatched. CDR3 sequence: CASSWTGADNEQFF. In DNA form, the CDR3 reads TGTGCCAGCAGTTGGACAGGGGCCGACAATGAGCAGTTCTTC.

The gene calls are TRBV19 and TRBJ1-4; 10 bases align to TRBD1. CDR1 and CDR2 (germline): LNHDA, SQIVND (reference sequence). This CDR3 has 16 residues. V dropped 7 bases and J dropped 7; count of bases not matched to a gene: 12. The CDR3 spells CASTPWTGTGVEKLFF. The DNA of the CDR3 is TGTGCCAGTACCCCTTGGACCGGGACAGGGGTTGAAAAACTGTTTTTT.

The chain has TRBV6-6 and TRBJ2-3; the D gene is possibly TRBD1 (5 bases). Trimming shortened V by 4 bases and J by 2 bases, and 13 bases separated the two germline ends. Germline-derived CDR1 and CDR2 are MNHNY and SVGAGI (reference sequence). CDR3 size: 15 residues. The CDR3, as DNA: TGTGCCAGCAGTTCTGGCAGGGTGTCCACAGATACGCAGTATTTT. Translating it yields CASSSGRVSTDTQYF.

The CDR3 loop is CASSLAEGNTIYF. CDR3 DNA: TGTGCCAGCAGCTTAGCGGAGGGAAACACCATATATTTT. The V and J genes are TRBV7-9 and TRBJ1-3, with D unresolved. The CDR3 extends over 13 amino acids. Germline CDR1 SEHNR, CDR2 FQNEAQ (reference sequence). V was clipped by 0 bases and J by 4 bases, with 4 bases between them.

The V call is TRBV7-9, the J call TRBJ1-1; TRBD1 aligns across 10 bases. CDR1 SEHNR and CDR2 FQNEAQ come from the germline V gene (reference sequence). CDR3 length equals 16 residues. J was trimmed by 5 bases and V by 4 bases; bases with no gene match: 10. The CDR3 sequence: CASSSHPRDRGTEAFF. The CDR3 DNA is TGTGCCAGCAGCTCACACCCACGGGACAGGGGTACTGAAGCTTTCTTT.

This clone showed up just a few times. The chain combines TRBV7-9 with TRBJ1-1; D gene uncertain. CDR1 and CDR2 from the germline V gene are SEHNR and FQNEAQ (reference sequence). V was shortened by 3 bases and J by 4 bases, with 6 bases between the two germline ends. The CDR3 has 12 amino acids. The CDR3 nucleotides read TGTGCCAGCAGCTTCGGTTCCACTGAAGCTTTCTTT. Protein: CASSFGSTEAFF. Based on the CDR3 plus reference TRBV7-9 and TRBJ1-1, the full variable domain is DTGVSQNPRHKITKRGQNVTFRCDPISEHNRLYWYRQTLGQGPEFLTYFQNEAQLEKSRLLSDRFSAERPKGSFSTLEIQRTEQGDSAMYLCASSFGSTEAFFGQGTRLTVV.